These 17 T cell receptor beta chains were all obtained from the same sample, sequenced in a study of cytomegalovirus exposure and HLA in healthy donors. Primers included in the PCR were 60 Vbeta and 13 Jbeta primers. Produced via immunoSEQ multiplex PCR; TCRdb's table is partial and in-frame only. The table lists 75,000 to 90,000 clones, 10% of them singletons. The sample was PBMCs. The receptors come from a man in his 60s in good health and CMV-seropositive.

V gene TRBV7-2 combines with J gene TRBJ1-5; D is undetermined. V was trimmed by 1 base and J by 3 bases, leaving 7 bases between them. The CDR3 is 14 amino acids. The V gene's germline CDR1 is SGHTA and CDR2 FQGNSA. This CDR3 is CASSLVGNNQPQHF. The CDR3 nucleotides read TGTGCCAGCAGCTTAGTCGGTAACAATCAGCCCCAGCATTTT.

The chain joins TRBV19 to TRBJ2-1; possible D gene TRBD1, 6 bases. Trimming left V 4 bases short and J 2 bases short, with 12 bases between. The germline V gene encodes CDR1 LNHDA and CDR2 SQIVND (reference sequence). The length of the CDR3 is 15 residues. CDR3 DNA: TGTGCCAGTAGTACTAATGACAGGACCTACAATGAGCAGTTCTTC. As protein: CASSTNDRTYNEQFF.

This clone was counted between two and nine times. The V and J genes are TRBV25-1 and TRBJ2-1; TRBD2 aligns across 10 bases. The junction had 6 bases not matched to a gene; V was cut back by 6 bases and J by 4 bases. The CDR3 has 15 residues. Germline CDR1 reads MGHDK; CDR2 reads SYGVNS. This CDR3 is CASSPLAGDYNEQFF. The CDR3 nucleotides are TGTGCCAGCAGCCCGCTAGCGGGGGATTACAATGAGCAGTTCTTC.

This clone was seen a few times. This rearrangement joins TRBV11-2 to TRBJ1-1; D perhaps matches TRBD1 (5 bases). CDR3 size: 11 residues. V gave up 11 bases and J gave up 5 bases, with 12 bases separating them. Germline V gene sequence: CDR1 SGHAT, CDR2 FQNNGV. The CDR3 coding sequence is TGTGCCTCAGGCAGGGTGACTGAAGCTTTCTTT. This translates into CASGRVTEAFF.

DNA for the CDR3: TGTGCCAGCAGCGGCCTGGGACAGGGTAACTATGGCTACACCTTC. Its translation: CASSGLGQGNYGYTF. The J gene is TRBJ1-2, the V gene TRBV9, with TRBD1 matching 9 bases. The germline V gene encodes CDR1 SGDLS and CDR2 YYNGEE. The CDR3 consists of 15 residues. V was clipped by 3 bases and J by 1 base; unmatched bases: 4. Supplemented by reference TRBV9 and TRBJ1-2, the full variable domain reads DSGVTQTPKHLITATGQRVTLRCSPRSGDLSVYWYQQSLDQGLQFLIQYYNGEERAKGNILERFSAQQFPDLHSELNLSSLELGDSALYFCASSGLGQGNYGYTFGSGTRLTVV.

The chain recombines TRBV5-1 with TRBJ2-7; possible D gene TRBD2, 6 bases. This CDR3 contains 14 residues. The V end was cut by 1 base, the J end by 3 bases, with 11 bases between. Germline loops: CDR1 SGHRS, CDR2 YFSETQ. The CDR3 loop is CASSLNGGSYEQYV. CDR3 coding DNA: TGCGCCAGCAGCTTGAACGGGGGAAGCTACGAGCAGTACGTC.

This clone was picked up a small number of times. The DNA for the CDR3 is TGTGCCAGCAGCGCGACTAGGGGAGAGACCCAGTACTTC. Its protein is CASSATRGETQYF. The V call is TRBV11-3, the J call TRBJ2-5; D is possibly TRBD2 (6 bases). Deletions cut 5 bases from V and 4 bases from J, with 11 bases between. The CDR3 spans 13 residues. The germline V gene encodes CDR1 SGHNT and CDR2 YENEEA.

This clone has only a few counts. The chain couples TRBV11-2 to TRBJ2-7, with D possibly matching TRBD2 (5 bases). The V end lost 3 bases, the J end lost 5 bases, and 17 bases lay between the germline ends. CDR1 SGHAT and CDR2 FQNNGV come from the germline V gene. The CDR3 sequence is 15 residues long. This CDR3 reads CASSLNGLQTDEQYV. As DNA, the CDR3 is TGTGCCAGCAGCTTGAACGGACTCCAGACCGACGAGCAGTACGTC.

Only a few counts were recorded for this clone. The V and J genes are TRBV10-2 and TRBJ2-7; D unresolved. Per germline, CDR1 WSHSY and CDR2 SAAADI. The CDR3 extends over 12 amino acids. V gave up 2 bases and J gave up 3 bases, with 5 bases separating them. The CDR3 spells CASSERGYEQYV. For the CDR3, the DNA is TGCGCCAGCAGTGAGAGAGGCTACGAGCAGTACGTC.

This clone came up a few times. The V call is TRBV5-1, the J call TRBJ2-5; a possible D gene is TRBD1 (5 bases). V lost 6 bases, J lost 2 bases, and 14 bases lay in between. The CDR3 totals 14 residues. CDR1 and CDR2 from the germline V gene are SGHRS and YFSETQ. CDR3 sequence (DNA): TGCGCCAGCACAGGGTGGACGCTTCAAGAGACCCAGTACTTC. This sequence encodes CASTGWTLQETQYF.

This clone was detected only a few times. The chain joins TRBV30 to TRBJ2-1; 8 nucleotides agree with TRBD2. V shed 3 bases and J 4 bases; nucleotides not matched to a gene: 8. There are 15 residues in the CDR3. Germline V lookup: CDR1 GTSNPN, CDR2 SVGIG (reference sequence). The CDR3 region is CAWRGTRGLYNEQFF. CDR3 sequence (DNA): TGTGCCTGGAGGGGGACTAGAGGGTTGTACAATGAGCAGTTCTTC.

This sequence joins TRBV27 and TRBJ2-3; 9 nucleotides match TRBD1. CDR1 MNHEY and CDR2 SMNVEV come from the germline V gene (reference sequence). Germline trimming cut 6 bases from V and 6 bases from J; bases unmatched to any gene: 7. The CDR3 spans 14 residues. CDR3 residues: CASRRDRVGDTQYF. CDR3 nucleotide sequence: TGTGCCAGCAGAAGGGACAGGGTAGGTGATACGCAGTATTTT.

CDR3 amino acids: CASSSPQRGLSSSYNEQFF. In DNA form, the CDR3 reads TGTGCCAGCAGCTCCCCCCAGCGGGGGCTTTCAAGCTCCTACAATGAGCAGTTCTTC. This chain connects TRBV7-8 to TRBJ2-1; 8 bases align to TRBD2. Germline CDR1 is SGHVS and CDR2 is FQNEAQ. With V trimmed by 4 bases and J by 0 bases, 14 bases remained unmatched. This CDR3 has 19 residues.

This clone has only a few counts. Other nucleotide sequences in the sample specify the same CDR3. The chain couples TRBV4-1 to TRBJ2-7, with 8 bases that match TRBD2. CDR3 length equals 15 residues. V lost 3 bases, J lost 5 bases, and 9 bases stayed unmatched. Germline loops: CDR1 MGHRA, CDR2 YSYEKL. CDR3 DNA: TGCGCCAGCAGCCATAGCGGGGTACCGGCACACGAGCAGTACTTC. Its translation: CASSHSGVPAHEQYF.

The chain recombines TRBV30 with TRBJ1-1; weak D call: TRBD1 (5 bases). Germline CDR1 is GTSNPN and CDR2 is SVGIG (reference sequence). The V and J ends lost 2 bases and 10 bases respectively, with 11 bases between them. This CDR3 comprises 11 residues. CDR3 region: CAWSPREGAFF. In DNA form, the CDR3 reads TGTGCCTGGAGTCCCAGGGAGGGAGCTTTCTTT.

This clone has only one observation. The chain has TRBV28 and TRBJ2-7; D uncertain. Trimming took off 3 bases at V and 6 bases at J, with 15 bases between the two ends. The CDR3 consists of 14 residues. Germline CDR1 MDHEN, CDR2 SYDVKM. The CDR3 region is CASSFARSLGEQYF. In nucleotides, the CDR3 is TGTGCCAGCAGTTTTGCCCGGTCCCTCGGCGAGCAGTACTTC.

This CDR3 reads CASSLYGNRNEQFF. As DNA, the CDR3 is TGTGCCAGCAGCTTATACGGAAACAGGAATGAGCAGTTCTTC. This chain connects TRBV11-1 to TRBJ2-1, with D possibly being TRBD1 (5 bases). CDR3 size: 14 residues. Per the germline V gene, CDR1 is SGHAT and CDR2 is FQDESV (reference sequence). V gave up 2 bases and J gave up 7 bases, with 12 bases separating them.